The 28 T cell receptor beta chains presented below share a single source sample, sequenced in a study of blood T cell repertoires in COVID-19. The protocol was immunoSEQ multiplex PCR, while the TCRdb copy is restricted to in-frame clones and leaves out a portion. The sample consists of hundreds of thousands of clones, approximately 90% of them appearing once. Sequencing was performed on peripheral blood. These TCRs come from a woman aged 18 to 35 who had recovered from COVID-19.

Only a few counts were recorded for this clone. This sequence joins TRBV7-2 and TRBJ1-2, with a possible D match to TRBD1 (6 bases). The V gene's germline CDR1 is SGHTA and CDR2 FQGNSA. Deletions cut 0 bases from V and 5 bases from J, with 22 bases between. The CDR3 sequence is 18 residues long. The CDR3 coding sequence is TGTGCCAGCAGCTTAGCACAAATTAGGGGAGGGGGTTCATATGGCTACACCTTC. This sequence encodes CASSLAQIRGGGSYGYTF.

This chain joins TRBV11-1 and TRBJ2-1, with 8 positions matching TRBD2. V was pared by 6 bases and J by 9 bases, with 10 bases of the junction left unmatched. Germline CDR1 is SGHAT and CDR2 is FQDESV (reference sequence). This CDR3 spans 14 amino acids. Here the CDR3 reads CASRSPGTSFEQFF. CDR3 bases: TGTGCCAGCAGAAGTCCCGGGACTAGTTTTGAGCAGTTCTTC.

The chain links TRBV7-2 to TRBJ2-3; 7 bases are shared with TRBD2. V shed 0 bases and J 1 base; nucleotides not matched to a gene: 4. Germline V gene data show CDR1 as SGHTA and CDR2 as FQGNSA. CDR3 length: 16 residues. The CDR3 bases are TGTGCCAGCAGCTTAGCCGCGGGAGCGGGCACAGATACGCAGTATTTT. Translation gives CASSLAAGAGTDTQYF.

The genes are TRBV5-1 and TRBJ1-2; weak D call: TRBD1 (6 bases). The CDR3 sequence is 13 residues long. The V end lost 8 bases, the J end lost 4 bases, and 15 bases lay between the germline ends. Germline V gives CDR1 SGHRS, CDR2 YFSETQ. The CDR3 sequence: CASLQGGIYGYTF. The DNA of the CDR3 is TGCGCCAGTCTACAGGGTGGTATCTATGGCTACACCTTC.

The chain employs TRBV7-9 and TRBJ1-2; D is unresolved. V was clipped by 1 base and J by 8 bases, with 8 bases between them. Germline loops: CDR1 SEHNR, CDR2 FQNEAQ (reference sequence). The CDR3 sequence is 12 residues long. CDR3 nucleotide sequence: TGTGCCAGCAGCTTAGACCGGGAAGGCTACACCTTC. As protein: CASSLDREGYTF.

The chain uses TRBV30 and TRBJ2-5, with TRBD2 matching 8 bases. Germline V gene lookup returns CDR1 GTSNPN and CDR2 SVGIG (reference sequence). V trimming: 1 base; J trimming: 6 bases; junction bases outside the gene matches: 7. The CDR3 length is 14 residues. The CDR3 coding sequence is TGTGCCTGGAGTGCCGGGGGACTAGGTCAGACCCAGTACTTC. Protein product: CAWSAGGLGQTQYF.

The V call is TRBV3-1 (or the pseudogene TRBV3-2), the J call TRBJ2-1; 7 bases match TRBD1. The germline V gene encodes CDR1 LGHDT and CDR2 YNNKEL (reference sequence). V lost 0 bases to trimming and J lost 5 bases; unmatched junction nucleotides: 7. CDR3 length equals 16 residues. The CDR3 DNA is TGTGCCAGCAGCCAAGAAGGGGGCTGGGGCAACAATGAGCAGTTCTTC. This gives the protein CASSQEGGWGNNEQFF.

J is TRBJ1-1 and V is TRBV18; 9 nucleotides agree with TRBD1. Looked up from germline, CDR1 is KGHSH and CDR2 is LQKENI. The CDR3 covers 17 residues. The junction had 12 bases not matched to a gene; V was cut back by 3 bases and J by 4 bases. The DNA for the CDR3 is TGTGCCAGCTCACCCCCGGGACAGGGCTTAGGGTCCACTGAAGCTTTCTTT. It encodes CASSPPGQGLGSTEAFF.

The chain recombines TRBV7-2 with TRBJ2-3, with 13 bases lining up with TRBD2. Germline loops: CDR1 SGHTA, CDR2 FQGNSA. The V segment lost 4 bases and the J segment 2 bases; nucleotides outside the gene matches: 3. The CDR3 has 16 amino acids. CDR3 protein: CASSSGLAGPTDTQYF. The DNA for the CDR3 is TGTGCCAGCAGCTCGGGACTAGCGGGGCCCACAGATACGCAGTATTTT.

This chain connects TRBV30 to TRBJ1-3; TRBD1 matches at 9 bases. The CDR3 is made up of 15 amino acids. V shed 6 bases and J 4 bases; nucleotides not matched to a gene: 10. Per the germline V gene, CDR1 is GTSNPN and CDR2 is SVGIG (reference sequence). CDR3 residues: CACPPSGQGGNTIYF. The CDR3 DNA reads TGTGCCTGTCCTCCCTCCGGACAGGGGGGAAACACCATATATTTT.

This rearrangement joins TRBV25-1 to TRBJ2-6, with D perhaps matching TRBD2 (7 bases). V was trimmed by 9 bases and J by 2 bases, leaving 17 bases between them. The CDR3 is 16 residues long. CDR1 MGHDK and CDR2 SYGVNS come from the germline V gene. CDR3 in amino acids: CASSDGGGAGANVLTF. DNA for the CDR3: TGTGCCAGTTCGGACGGCGGGGGCGCTGGGGCCAACGTCCTGACTTTC.

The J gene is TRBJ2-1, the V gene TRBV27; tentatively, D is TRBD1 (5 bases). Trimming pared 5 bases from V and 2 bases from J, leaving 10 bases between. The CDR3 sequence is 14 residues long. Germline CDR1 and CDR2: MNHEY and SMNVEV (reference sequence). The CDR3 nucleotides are TGTGCCAGCAGTGACCCCAGGGCCTACAATGAGCAGTTCTTC. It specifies CASSDPRAYNEQFF.

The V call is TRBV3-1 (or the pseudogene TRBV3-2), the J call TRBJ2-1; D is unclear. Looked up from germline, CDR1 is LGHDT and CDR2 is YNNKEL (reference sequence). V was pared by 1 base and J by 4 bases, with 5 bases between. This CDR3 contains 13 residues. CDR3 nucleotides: TGTGCCAGCAGCCAAGCTTTTTACAATGAGCAGTTCTTC. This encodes CASSQAFYNEQFF.

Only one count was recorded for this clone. CDR3 region: CASSPGSAAGNTIYF. The CDR3, as DNA: TGTGCCAGCAGCCCCGGGAGTGCAGCTGGAAACACCATATATTTT. V usage is TRBV9 and J usage is TRBJ1-3; D gene ambiguous. From germline, CDR1 is SGDLS and CDR2 YYNGEE. The CDR3 loop spans 15 amino acids. Trimming removed 4 bases at V and 2 bases at J, with 13 bases between.

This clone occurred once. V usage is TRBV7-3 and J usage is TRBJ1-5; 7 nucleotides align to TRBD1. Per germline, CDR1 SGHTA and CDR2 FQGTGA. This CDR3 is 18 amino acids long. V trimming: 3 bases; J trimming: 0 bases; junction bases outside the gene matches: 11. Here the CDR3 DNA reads TGTGCCAGCAGCTTGATCGCCGAGACAGGGAATAGCAATCAGCCCCAGCATTTT. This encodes CASSLIAETGNSNQPQHF.

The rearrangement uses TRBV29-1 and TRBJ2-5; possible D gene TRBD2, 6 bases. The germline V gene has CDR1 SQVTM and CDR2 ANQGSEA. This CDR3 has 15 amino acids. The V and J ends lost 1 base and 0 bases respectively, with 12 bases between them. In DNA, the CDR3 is TGCAGCGTTGAAGTCCTTGCGGGGAACCAAGAGACCCAGTACTTC. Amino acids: CSVEVLAGNQETQYF.

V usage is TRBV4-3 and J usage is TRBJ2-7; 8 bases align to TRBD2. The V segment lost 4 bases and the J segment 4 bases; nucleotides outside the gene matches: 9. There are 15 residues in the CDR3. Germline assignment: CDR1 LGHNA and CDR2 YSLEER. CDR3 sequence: CASSPAAGGLYEQYF. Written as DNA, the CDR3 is TGCGCCAGCAGCCCGGCTGCGGGAGGACTTTACGAGCAGTACTTC.

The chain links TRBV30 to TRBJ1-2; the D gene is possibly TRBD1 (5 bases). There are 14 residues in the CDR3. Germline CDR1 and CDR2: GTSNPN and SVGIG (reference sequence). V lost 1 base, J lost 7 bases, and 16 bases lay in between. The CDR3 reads CAWSEIPGRGGYTF. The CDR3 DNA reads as TGTGCCTGGAGTGAAATTCCAGGGAGGGGTGGCTACACCTTC.

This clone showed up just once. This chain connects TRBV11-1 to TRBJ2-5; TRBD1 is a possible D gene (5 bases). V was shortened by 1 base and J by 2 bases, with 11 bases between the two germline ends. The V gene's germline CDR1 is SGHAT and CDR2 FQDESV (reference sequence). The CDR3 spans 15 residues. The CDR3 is CASSLDATEQETQYF. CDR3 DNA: TGTGCCAGCAGCTTAGATGCGACAGAACAAGAGACCCAGTACTTC.

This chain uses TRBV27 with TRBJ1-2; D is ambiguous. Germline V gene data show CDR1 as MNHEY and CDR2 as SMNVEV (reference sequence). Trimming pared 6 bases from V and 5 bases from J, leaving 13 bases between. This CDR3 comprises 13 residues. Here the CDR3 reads CASSLGPVYGYTF. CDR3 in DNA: TGTGCCAGCAGCCTAGGCCCGGTATATGGCTACACCTTC.

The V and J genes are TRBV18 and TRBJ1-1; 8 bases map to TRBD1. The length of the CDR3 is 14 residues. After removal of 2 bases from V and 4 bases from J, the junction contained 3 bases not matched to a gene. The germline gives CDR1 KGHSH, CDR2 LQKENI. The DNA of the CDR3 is TGTGCCAGCTCACCATTCGACAGGGGCACTGAAGCTTTCTTT. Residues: CASSPFDRGTEAFF.

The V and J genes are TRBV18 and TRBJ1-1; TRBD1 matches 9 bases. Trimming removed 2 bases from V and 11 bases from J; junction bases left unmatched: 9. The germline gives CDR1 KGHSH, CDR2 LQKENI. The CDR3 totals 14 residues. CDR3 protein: CASSPIDRGDWAFF. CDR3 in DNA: TGTGCCAGCTCACCAATCGACAGGGGGGACTGGGCTTTCTTT. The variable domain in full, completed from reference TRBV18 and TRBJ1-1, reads NAGVMQNPRHLVRRRGQEARLRCSPMKGHSHVYWYRQLPEEGLKFMVYLQKENIIDESGMPKERFSAEFPKEGPSILRIQQVVRGDSAAYFCASSPIDRGDWAFFGQGTRLTVV.

The CDR3 DNA is TGTGCCAGCAGTTTTTTAGCGGGAGGTGTAGATGAGCAGTTCTTC. This gives the protein CASSFLAGGVDEQFF. The chain combines TRBV6-2 or TRBV6-3 with TRBJ2-1; 10 nucleotides line up with TRBD2. Unmatched junction bases numbered 8, after V lost 4 bases and J lost 8 bases. This CDR3 spans 15 amino acids. CDR1 MNHEY and CDR2 SVGEGT come from the germline V gene.

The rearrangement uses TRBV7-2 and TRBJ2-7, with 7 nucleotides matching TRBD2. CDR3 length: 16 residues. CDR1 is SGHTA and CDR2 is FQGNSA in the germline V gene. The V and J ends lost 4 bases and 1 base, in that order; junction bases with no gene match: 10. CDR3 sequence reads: CASSSSAGVGSYEQYF. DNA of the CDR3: TGTGCCAGCAGCTCCTCGGCGGGAGTTGGGTCCTACGAGCAGTACTTC.

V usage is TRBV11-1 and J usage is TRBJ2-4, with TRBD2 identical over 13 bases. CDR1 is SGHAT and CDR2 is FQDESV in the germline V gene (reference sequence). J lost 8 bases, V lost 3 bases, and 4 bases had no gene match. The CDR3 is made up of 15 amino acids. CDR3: CASSLGLAGLDIQYF. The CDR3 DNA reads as TGTGCCAGCAGCTTGGGACTAGCGGGATTGGACATTCAGTACTTC. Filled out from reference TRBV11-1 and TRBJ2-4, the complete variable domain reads EAEVAQSPRYKITEKSQAVAFWCDPISGHATLYWYRQILGQGPELLVQFQDESVVDDSQLPKDRFSAERLKGVDSTLKIQPAELGDSAMYLCASSLGLAGLDIQYFGAGTRLSVL.

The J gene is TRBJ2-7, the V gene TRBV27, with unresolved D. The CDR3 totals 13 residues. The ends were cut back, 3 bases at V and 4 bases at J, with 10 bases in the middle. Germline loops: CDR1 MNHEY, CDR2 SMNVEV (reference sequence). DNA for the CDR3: TGTGCCAGCAGTTTGGGCAGGCATTACGAGCAGTACTTC. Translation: CASSLGRHYEQYF.

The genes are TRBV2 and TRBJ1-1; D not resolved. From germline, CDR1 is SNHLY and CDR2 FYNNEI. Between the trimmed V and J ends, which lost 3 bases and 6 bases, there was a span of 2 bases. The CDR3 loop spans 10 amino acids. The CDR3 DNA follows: TGTGCCAGCAGTGACGCTGAAGCTTTCTTT. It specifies CASSDAEAFF.

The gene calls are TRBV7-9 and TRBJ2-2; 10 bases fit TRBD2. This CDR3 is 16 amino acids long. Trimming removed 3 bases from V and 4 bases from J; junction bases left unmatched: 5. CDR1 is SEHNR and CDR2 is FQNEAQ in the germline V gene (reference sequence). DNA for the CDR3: TGTGCCAGCAGCTTCCCCCCTAGCGGGAGCACCGGGGAGCTGTTTTTT. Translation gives CASSFPPSGSTGELFF.